The present entry profiles one T cell receptor (beta chain) with its context. Its antigen target is currently unknown. No base quality information exists; no much larger clone differs at one position. Trimming takes 2 bases off V and 6 bases off J; junction bases not matched to a gene: 14. Measured from the cysteine to the phenylalanine, the CDR3 is 17 residues long. Only the CDR3 DNA is retained, 51 bases long and in frame from the first base. CDR1 and CDR2, looked up from the germline V gene, are SGHTA and FQGNSA. This sample was taken from a study of PD-1 blockade in classical Hodgkin lymphoma (dated by TCRdb to about 2020). About the full investigation: Nivolumab dosing was 3 mg/kg intravenously every 2 weeks, continuing until either disease progression or unacceptable toxicity. A peripheral blood immune signature of response to PD-1 blockade in classical Hodgkin lymphoma was defined using TCR beta sequencing and CyTOF.

What the authors observed across the whole study: Diversity was lower in patients who began nivolumab less than 1 year after ASCT, so these patients were left out of later analyses to avoid confounding by immune reconstitution. By C4D1, a significant rise was seen in CD4+ TCR diversity but not in CD8+ TCR diversity (p=0.0027 vs p=0.16), and the rise was most apparent among complete responders (p=0.02). Only a single clinical trial cohort was studied, and what caused the repertoire differences, possibly disease activity or prior therapy, remained undefined. Baseline TCR diversity was reported to be lower in newly diagnosed patients than in healthy donors and to be lower still in relapsed/refractory patients. Trial patients with a complete response had baseline diversity similar to that of newly diagnosed patients, while partial responders and progressors had significantly lower diversity.

What the time point label conveys for this sample: cycle 1 day 1 (C1D1), immediately before nivolumab initiation. All trial patients had relapsed after autologous stem cell transplantation, with cohorts A, B and C differing in prior brentuximab vedotin exposure. The trial cohort comprised some 60 patients with relapsed/refractory classical Hodgkin lymphoma whose best overall responses were complete response, partial response or progressive disease. Trial patients were treated with single-agent nivolumab in the multi-cohort phase II CheckMate 205 trial. An independent review committee assessed best overall response by applying the 2007 International Working Group response criteria. Trial PBMCs were collected just before the start of nivolumab (C1D1) and during therapy at cycle 2 day 1 and cycle 4 day 1. Peripheral blood was collected in 8 mL Vacutainer Cell Preparation Tubes, from which PBMCs were isolated by centrifugation and then cryopreserved.

The Qiagen DNeasy kit was used to extract genomic DNA both from unsorted PBMCs and from the negatively selected CD4+ and CD8+ fractions. Amplification of TCR beta CDR3 regions was done by immunoSEQ multiplex PCR with primers that anneal to V and J segments. A synthetic immune receptor repertoire was used to minimize amplification bias, and remaining bias was computationally removed after sequencing. The authors' pipeline ran thus. Custom Python scripts were used to quantify repertoire diversity as the Shannon entropy index. The unsorted, CD4+ and CD8+ repertoires were each analyzed separately, with the exception of combined analyses, where CD4+ and CD8+ sequences were merged in silico. A clone was considered expanded if an increase in frequency of at least 2-fold after treatment relative to C1D1 was found, and a pseudocount of 0.5 was applied to clones undetected at baseline. Singleton clones were defined as clones with 0 or 1 copy at C1D1, and non-singleton clones were defined as clones with 2 or more copies. Clones expanded in unsorted samples were annotated as CD4+, CD8+ or unknown by matching protein sequences in sorted samples from the same patient. Diversity changes from C1D1 to C4D1 were tested in paired samples using Wilcoxon tests. As stored in TCRdb, this immuneACCESS dataset retains in-frame rearrangements with V and J assigned. A fraction of the clones does not appear; measured against another copy, unresolved V genes explain less than half of the discrepancy, and the remainder lacks a known reason. V, J and clone size are those of that table, while D and trimming were read from the DNA. The sample includes 90,000 to 100,000 clones, with more than 90% observed a single time. Less than 3.5% of the sample goes to the ten largest clones.

The rearrangement combines TRBV7-2 with TRBJ2-7, with 9 middle bases fitting TRBD1. The clonotype originates from a human donor with classical Hodgkin lymphoma. The material was peripheral blood mononuclear cells (PBMCs), obtained at baseline. For the CDR3, the sequence is CASSLNLPGTGTSEQYF. The nucleotides read TGTGCCAGCAGCTTAAATCTCCCCGGGACAGGGACAAGCGAGCAGTACTTC.